One and the same sample provided the 28 T cell receptor beta chains below, sequenced in a study of blood T cell repertoires in COVID-19. Method: immunoSEQ multiplex PCR; TCRdb's copy keeps in-frame clones and lacks some. The data contain approximately 65,000 clones, about four fifths of them singletons. Sequencing was done on a sample of PBMCs or T cells enriched from blood (not recorded which). The receptors here all came from a middle-aged woman with acute COVID-19.

The J gene is TRBJ2-7, the V gene TRBV5-1, with D perhaps TRBD2 (7 bases). This CDR3 contains 17 residues. The V end was cut by 0 bases, the J end by 2 bases, with 18 bases between. In germline, CDR1 is SGHRS, CDR2 YFSETQ. This CDR3 reads CASSLDRLGGGTYEQYF. The CDR3 region has the DNA TGCGCCAGCAGCTTGGATCGTTTGGGCGGGGGCACCTACGAGCAGTACTTC.

The chain uses TRBV27 and TRBJ1-3, with D maybe TRBD1 (5 bases). V lost 5 bases, J lost 3 bases, and 14 bases lay in between. The CDR3 extends over 15 amino acids. In germline, CDR1 is MNHEY, CDR2 SMNVEV (reference sequence). In nucleotides, the CDR3 is TGTGCCAGCAGTCAGGTCGCGGGGGGTGGAAACACCATATATTTT. It yields the protein CASSQVAGGGNTIYF.

This clone was picked up a small number of times. This chain connects TRBV2 to TRBJ1-2, with D possibly being TRBD1 (5 bases). In germline, CDR1 is SNHLY, CDR2 FYNNEI. The CDR3 loop spans 16 amino acids. The V end lost 7 bases, the J end lost 0 bases, and 18 bases lay between the germline ends. The CDR3: CASTGAGGYSNYGYTF. In nucleotides, the CDR3 is TGTGCCAGCACTGGTGCTGGGGGGTACTCTAACTATGGCTACACCTTC.

A single count supports this clone. The chain links TRBV11-2 to TRBJ1-1, with 9 bases matching TRBD1. The CDR3 extends over 14 amino acids. Germline assignment: CDR1 SGHAT and CDR2 FQNNGV. J was trimmed by 5 bases and V by 5 bases; bases with no gene match: 6. As DNA, the CDR3 is TGTGCCAGCAGCGTCCGGGACAGGGTTACTGAAGCTTTCTTT. It yields the protein CASSVRDRVTEAFF. The entire variable domain, with the rest obtained from reference TRBV11-2 and TRBJ1-1, is as follows: EAGVAQSPRYKIIEKRQSVAFWCNPISGHATLYWYQQILGQGPKLLIQFQNNGVVDDSQLPKDRFSAERLKGVDSTLKIQPAKLEDSAVYLCASSVRDRVTEAFFGQGTRLTVV.

The chain employs TRBV5-1 and TRBJ2-1; unclear D gene. CDR3 length equals 12 residues. Per germline, CDR1 SGHRS and CDR2 YFSETQ. Trimming left V 0 bases short and J 15 bases short, with 13 bases between. DNA of the CDR3: TGCGCCAGCAGCTTGGGAGCTGAAAGATGGTTCTTC. Its protein is CASSLGAERWFF.

The rearrangement uses TRBV3-1 (or the pseudogene TRBV3-2) and TRBJ2-1, with D hard to call. This CDR3 is built from 13 residues. Germline CDR1 and CDR2: LGHDT and YNNKEL (reference sequence). The V end lost 1 base, the J end lost 5 bases, and 6 bases lay between the germline ends. The CDR3 here is CASSQGADNEQFF. In DNA, the CDR3 is TGTGCCAGCAGCCAAGGGGCAGACAATGAGCAGTTCTTC.

This chain joins TRBV5-4 and TRBJ1-2; 7 positions agree with TRBD1. V gave up 0 bases and J gave up 5 bases; unmatched junction bases: 7. This CDR3 spans 15 amino acids. CDR1 and CDR2 from the germline V gene are SGHNT and YYREEE (reference sequence). For the CDR3, the DNA is TGTGCCAGCAGCTTGGACAGGGGTATAATGTATGGCTACACCTTC. It specifies CASSLDRGIMYGYTF.

The chain recombines TRBV5-6 with TRBJ2-2, with a tentative D call TRBD2 (6 bases). Germline lookup yields CDR1 SGHDT and CDR2 YYEEEE. The CDR3 is 17 amino acids. Trimming took 1 base from V and 3 from J, leaving 16 bases between them. CDR3 protein: CASSLYQLGGYTGELFF. CDR3 nucleotides: TGTGCCAGCAGCTTGTATCAGCTGGGGGGATACACCGGGGAGCTGTTTTTT.

This chain joins TRBV6-5 and TRBJ1-5, with D unclear. The germline V gene has CDR1 MNHEY and CDR2 SVGAGI. Trimming pared 2 bases from V and 3 bases from J, leaving 8 bases between. This CDR3 is 14 amino acids long. In DNA, the CDR3 is TGTGCCAGCAGTTACAGTAGTAACAATCAGCCCCAGCATTTT. Translated: CASSYSSNNQPQHF.

The chain is built from TRBV27 and TRBJ2-1, with D possibly being TRBD2 (6 bases). CDR3 length equals 16 residues. Germline V CDR1 and CDR2: MNHEY, SMNVEV (reference sequence). V was pared by 4 bases and J by 0 bases, with 13 bases between. CDR3 sequence (DNA): TGTGCCAGCAGTTGGAGCGGGCTGAGCTCCTACAATGAGCAGTTCTTC. Translation: CASSWSGLSSYNEQFF.

The rearrangement joins TRBV7-3 to TRBJ2-2, with 8 bases identical to TRBD2. Germline-derived CDR1 and CDR2 are SGHTA and FQGTGA. The CDR3 contains 15 residues. J was trimmed by 3 bases and V by 2 bases; bases with no gene match: 2. The CDR3 protein is CASSLYGGDTGELFF. In DNA form, the CDR3 reads TGTGCCAGCAGCTTATACGGGGGGGACACCGGGGAGCTGTTTTTT.

V and J are TRBV5-1 and TRBJ1-4; TRBD1 agrees at 8 bases. Unmatched junction bases numbered 5, after V lost 5 bases and J lost 5 bases. The CDR3 consists of 14 residues. Germline assignment: CDR1 SGHRS and CDR2 YFSETQ. CDR3: CASSRAGGNEKLFF. CDR3 bases: TGCGCCAGCAGTCGGGCAGGGGGCAATGAAAAACTGTTTTTT.

This clone has just a few counts. V gene TRBV28 combines with J gene TRBJ2-1, with TRBD2 matching 10 bases. Germline V gene data show CDR1 as MDHEN and CDR2 as SYDVKM. J gave up 7 bases and V 1 base, and 4 bases lay outside the gene matches. The CDR3 is 15 amino acids. The CDR3 protein is CASSLLASGRNEQFF. The CDR3 region has the DNA TGTGCCAGCAGTTTATTGGCTAGCGGGAGAAATGAGCAGTTCTTC.

The gene calls are TRBV11-2 and TRBJ1-1; D is undetermined. In germline, CDR1 is SGHAT, CDR2 FQNNGV. Trimming removed 5 bases from V and 4 bases from J, with 14 bases in between. The CDR3 extends over 14 amino acids. In DNA form, the CDR3 reads TGTGCCAGCAGCCCCCAGGTGAGTGGCACTGAAGCTTTCTTT. It encodes CASSPQVSGTEAFF.

Details on this clone: Because the CDR3's place on the DNA is in doubt, the DNA is left out and the CDR3 is given as listed by TCRdb. J is TRBJ1-5 and V is TRBV12-2; the DNA was not compared with TRBD1, the D call given in the table. TRBV12-2 is labeled a pseudogene. The CDR3 sequence runs 16 residues, both termini included. CDR3: CASRLAWAGGNQPRHF.

This clone was seen only once. The gene calls are TRBV3-1 (or the pseudogene TRBV3-2) and TRBJ2-7; D gene ambiguous. This CDR3 is built from 14 residues. V was cut by 2 bases and J by 3 bases, with 11 bases left in between. The germline gives CDR1 LGHDT, CDR2 YNNKEL (reference sequence). This CDR3 is CASSQFVGHYEQYF. Here the CDR3 DNA reads TGTGCCAGCAGCCAATTCGTGGGCCACTACGAGCAGTACTTC.

The CDR3 bases are TGTGCCAGCAGCTTAGCCAGGGGAACTGAAGCTTTCTTT. It encodes CASSLARGTEAFF. The V and J genes are TRBV7-2 and TRBJ1-1, with TRBD1 as a possible D gene (6 bases). Between the trimmed V and J ends, which lost 0 bases and 5 bases, there was a span of 7 bases. This CDR3 has 13 residues. From germline, CDR1 is SGHTA and CDR2 FQGNSA.

This rearrangement joins TRBV7-9 to TRBJ2-2; 9 bases map to TRBD1. With V trimmed by 2 bases and J by 4 bases, 2 bases remained unmatched. Germline values: CDR1 SEHNR, CDR2 FQNEAQ (reference sequence). This CDR3 region has 15 residues. The CDR3 loop reads CASSLRQGGTGELFF. The CDR3 nucleotides read TGTGCCAGCAGCTTACGACAGGGGGGCACCGGGGAGCTGTTTTTT.

The gene calls are TRBV28 and TRBJ2-3, with 10 bases matching TRBD2. Losses at the gene ends were 5 bases for V and 3 bases for J; bases not matched to a gene: 8. Germline V gene data show CDR1 as MDHEN and CDR2 as SYDVKM. This CDR3 is 16 amino acids long. The CDR3, as DNA: TGTGCCAGCAGTCCCCCAAGCGGGAGGGTGACAGATACGCAGTATTTT. Its protein is CASSPPSGRVTDTQYF.

This chain uses TRBV18 with TRBJ1-3, with unresolved D. With 0 bases removed from V and 8 bases from J, the gap between germline ends came to 8 bases. The CDR3 extends over 13 amino acids. CDR1 and CDR2 (germline): KGHSH, LQKENI. Here the CDR3 DNA reads TGTGCCAGCTCACCACCCTCTTCGGACACCATATATTTT. Translated: CASSPPSSDTIYF.

The V gene is TRBV6-5, the J gene TRBJ2-2; 8 bases are a match to TRBD2. V shed 3 bases and J 7 bases; nucleotides not matched to a gene: 7. The CDR3 length is 15 residues. Germline V CDR1 and CDR2: MNHEY, SVGAGI. The CDR3, as DNA: TGTGCCAGCAGTTATTCCGGGGGGGCCAACGGGGAGCTGTTTTTT. Encoded protein: CASSYSGGANGELFF.

The V gene is TRBV7-3, the J gene TRBJ2-7; the D gene is possibly TRBD2 (7 bases). This CDR3 has 14 amino acids. Trimming left V 2 bases short and J 5 bases short, with 13 bases between. CDR1 is SGHTA, CDR2 FQGTGA, per germline. The DNA for the CDR3 is TGTGCCAGCAGCTTATCGGGGGGCGAGGACGAGCAGTACTTC. Amino acid sequence: CASSLSGGEDEQYF.

This chain connects TRBV28 to TRBJ2-7, with a tentative D call TRBD1 (7 bases). Per the germline V gene, CDR1 is MDHEN and CDR2 is SYDVKM. The germline V and J ends were trimmed by 8 bases and 0 bases, with 20 bases remaining between them. The CDR3 is 16 amino acids. Here the CDR3 DNA reads TGTGCCAGCTCCCCCCAGGGGGGTCGGGACTCCTACGAGCAGTACTTC. This codes for CASSPQGGRDSYEQYF.

The chain joins TRBV2 to TRBJ1-2, with no clear D. Per the germline V gene, CDR1 is SNHLY and CDR2 is FYNNEI. The V gene lost 8 bases and the J gene lost 8 bases, with 15 bases spanning the gap. This CDR3 contains 12 residues. The CDR3 is CASYRSARGYTF. The CDR3 DNA reads as TGTGCCAGCTATCGGAGTGCGCGGGGCTACACCTTC. Supplemented by reference TRBV2 and TRBJ1-2, the full variable domain reads EPEVTQTPSHQVTQMGQEVILRCVPISNHLYFYWYRQILGQKVEFLVSFYNNEISEKSEIFDDQFSVERPDGSNFTLKIRSTKLEDSAMYFCASYRSARGYTFGSGTRLTVV.

V usage is TRBV5-1 and J usage is TRBJ1-4, with a tentative D call TRBD1 (5 bases). The CDR3 consists of 15 residues. Trimming shortened V by 5 bases and J by 0 bases, and 11 bases separated the two germline ends. Germline CDR1 is SGHRS and CDR2 is YFSETQ. Here the CDR3 DNA reads TGCGCCAGCAGTAGGGGTTCCGCAACTAATGAAAAACTGTTTTTT. It is translated as CASSRGSATNEKLFF.

This chain links TRBV28 with TRBJ1-2, with D perhaps matching TRBD1 (6 bases). The CDR3 covers 13 residues. Germline V lookup: CDR1 MDHEN, CDR2 SYDVKM. Trimming took 3 bases from V and 2 from J, leaving 7 bases between them. Written as DNA, the CDR3 is TGTGCCAGCAGTTTGGGACAAAACTATGGCTACACCTTC. It translates to CASSLGQNYGYTF.

The V gene is TRBV24-1, the J gene TRBJ2-6; D is undetermined. The CDR3 runs 16 residues. The germline gives CDR1 KGHDR, CDR2 SFDVKD. V lost 3 bases to trimming and J lost 2 bases, with 10 bases between them. CDR3 DNA: TGTGCCACCAGTGATCGCGATGCTACTGGGGCCAACGTCCTGACTTTC. The encoded protein is CATSDRDATGANVLTF.

As DNA, the CDR3 is TGCAGTGGCCAGGGTGGCGATACGCAGTATTTT. It yields the protein CSGQGGDTQYF. The V gene is TRBV20-1, the J gene TRBJ2-3, with D tentatively TRBD1 (5 bases). Trimming removed 7 bases at V and 6 bases at J, with 11 bases between. The length of the CDR3 is 11 residues. Germline V lookup: CDR1 DFQATT, CDR2 SNEGSKA (reference sequence).